The rows below give T cell receptor beta chains drawn from one sample of a study of blood T cell repertoires in COVID-19. Here immunoSEQ multiplex PCR was the method, and the copy in TCRdb shows in-frame clones only, minus some. The sample has about 200,000 clones; 89% are singletons. Specimen: peripheral blood. These receptors were obtained from a woman in her thirties or forties with acute or convalescent COVID-19. Each CDR3 is given with its conserved first and last residue. The D gene is left open where the match is weak. Where a row states a size, it is once, few, many or the class of an expanded clone; other rows omit it.

j_call: TRBJ2-1; v_call: TRBV7-2; clone_size: -; d_call: TRBD2; cdr3_aa: CASSLVLAARAFNEQFF; cdr3_nt: TGTGCCAGCAGCTTAGTTCTAGCGGCCCGGGCCTTCAATGAGCAGTTCTTC
j_call: TRBJ1-6; v_call: TRBV3-1/TRBV3-2; clone_size: -; d_call: TRBD1; cdr3_aa: CASSPGGPYSPLHF; cdr3_nt: TGTGCCAGCAGCCCAGGGGGCCCCTATTCACCCCTCCACTTT
j_call: TRBJ1-6; v_call: TRBV6-5; clone_size: once; d_call: -; cdr3_aa: CASSYGDGNSPLHF; cdr3_nt: TGTGCCAGCAGTTACGGTGACGGGAATTCACCCCTCCACTTT
j_call: TRBJ1-5; v_call: TRBV2; clone_size: few; d_call: TRBD1; cdr3_aa: CASSSGQGRQPQHF; cdr3_nt: TGTGCCAGCAGCTCTGGACAGGGACGCCAGCCCCAGCATTTT
j_call: TRBJ1-2; v_call: TRBV7-2; clone_size: once; d_call: -; cdr3_aa: CASSFSLTGSGGYTF; cdr3_nt: TGTGCCAGCAGCTTTTCTTTGACAGGTTCAGGAGGCTACACCTTC
j_call: TRBJ1-5; v_call: TRBV6-5; clone_size: -; d_call: TRBD1; cdr3_aa: CASSNRGSHQPQHF; cdr3_nt: TGTGCCAGCAGCAACAGGGGTTCCCATCAGCCCCAGCATTTT
j_call: TRBJ2-1; v_call: TRBV28; clone_size: once; d_call: -; cdr3_aa: CASTIPGGGGLARQGEQFF; cdr3_nt: TGTGCCAGCACCATTCCCGGGGGGGGCGGCCTGGCCCGACAGGGTGAGCAGTTCTTC
j_call: TRBJ1-2; v_call: TRBV5-4; clone_size: -; d_call: -; cdr3_aa: CASSPAGVGRYGYTF; cdr3_nt: TGTGCCAGCAGCCCGGCGGGAGTGGGGAGATATGGCTACACCTTC
j_call: TRBJ1-3; v_call: TRBV5-1; clone_size: -; d_call: -; cdr3_aa: CASSLATGAGNTIYF; cdr3_nt: TGCGCCAGCAGCTTGGCGACGGGGGCTGGAAACACCATATATTTT
j_call: TRBJ1-2; v_call: TRBV29-1; clone_size: -; d_call: TRBD1; cdr3_aa: CSVGGQGTWGYTF; cdr3_nt: TGCAGCGTTGGGGGACAGGGAACGTGGGGCTACACCTTC
j_call: TRBJ1-5; v_call: TRBV4-1; clone_size: once; d_call: -; cdr3_aa: CASSPPGINQPQHF; cdr3_nt: TGCGCCAGCAGCCCTCCGGGGATCAATCAGCCCCAGCATTTT
j_call: TRBJ2-5; v_call: TRBV7-3; clone_size: -; d_call: TRBD1; cdr3_aa: CASSRTGGAETQYF; cdr3_nt: TGTGCCAGCAGCCGGACAGGGGGCGCCGAGACCCAGTACTTC
j_call: TRBJ1-4; v_call: TRBV5-1; clone_size: once; d_call: TRBD1; cdr3_aa: CASSPGTGSSNEKLFF; cdr3_nt: TGCGCCAGCAGCCCCGGGACAGGGTCATCTAATGAAAAACTGTTTTTT
j_call: TRBJ1-2; v_call: TRBV10-3; clone_size: -; d_call: -; cdr3_aa: CAISGGDGYTF; cdr3_nt: TGTGCCATCAGTGGCGGAGATGGCTACACCTTC
j_call: TRBJ1-1; v_call: TRBV28; clone_size: -; d_call: -; cdr3_aa: CASSDHRTMNTEAFF; cdr3_nt: TGTGCCAGCAGTGACCACAGGACAATGAACACTGAAGCTTTCTTT
j_call: TRBJ2-5; v_call: TRBV3-1/TRBV3-2; clone_size: -; d_call: -; cdr3_aa: CASSHWTEETQYF; cdr3_nt: TGTGCCAGCAGCCACTGGACTGAAGAGACCCAGTACTTC
j_call: TRBJ1-2; v_call: TRBV5-6; clone_size: -; d_call: -; cdr3_aa: CASSRGDYGYTF; cdr3_nt: TGTGCCAGCAGCAGGGGTGACTATGGCTACACCTTC
j_call: TRBJ1-2; v_call: TRBV24-1; clone_size: -; d_call: -; cdr3_aa: CATSYGYGYTF; cdr3_nt: TGTGCCACCAGTTACGGTTATGGCTACACCTTC
j_call: TRBJ1-1; v_call: TRBV2; clone_size: -; d_call: -; cdr3_aa: CASRPQVGGLNTEAFF; cdr3_nt: TGTGCCAGCAGGCCTCAGGTTGGAGGGTTGAACACTGAAGCTTTCTTT
j_call: TRBJ2-1; v_call: TRBV19; clone_size: -; d_call: TRBD2; cdr3_aa: CASRRIAGGTYNEQFF; cdr3_nt: TGTGCCAGTAGAAGAATAGCGGGGGGGACCTACAATGAGCAGTTCTTC
j_call: TRBJ1-6; v_call: TRBV2; clone_size: -; d_call: TRBD1; cdr3_aa: CASSEARTGGDSPLHF; cdr3_nt: TGTGCCAGCAGTGAAGCGCGGACAGGGGGCGATTCACCCCTCCACTTT
j_call: TRBJ2-5; v_call: TRBV5-1; clone_size: -; d_call: TRBD2; cdr3_aa: CASSLSPSGGTQETQYF; cdr3_nt: TGCGCCAGCAGCTTGTCGCCTAGCGGGGGAACCCAAGAGACCCAGTACTTC
j_call: TRBJ1-2; v_call: TRBV29-1; clone_size: -; d_call: TRBD1; cdr3_aa: CITRQGEYGYTF; cdr3_nt: TGCATAACCCGTCAGGGGGAGTATGGCTACACCTTC
j_call: TRBJ1-1; v_call: TRBV27; clone_size: few; d_call: TRBD1; cdr3_aa: CASWSTGWVTEAFF; cdr3_nt: TGTGCCAGCTGGTCGACAGGGTGGGTCACTGAAGCTTTCTTT
j_call: TRBJ1-2; v_call: TRBV11-2; clone_size: once; d_call: TRBD1; cdr3_aa: CASSLGRTGDYGYTF; cdr3_nt: TGTGCCAGCAGCTTAGGCCGGACAGGGGACTATGGCTACACCTTC
j_call: TRBJ1-5; v_call: TRBV29-1; clone_size: once; d_call: TRBD1; cdr3_aa: CSAGGTGDNQPQHF; cdr3_nt: TGCAGCGCGGGGGGGACAGGGGACAATCAGCCCCAGCATTTT
j_call: TRBJ1-1; v_call: TRBV9; clone_size: once; d_call: TRBD1; cdr3_aa: CASSSGQTNTEAFF; cdr3_nt: TGTGCCAGCAGCTCGGGACAGACTAACACTGAAGCTTTCTTT
j_call: TRBJ2-5; v_call: TRBV2; clone_size: -; d_call: TRBD2; cdr3_aa: CASSVGSGGTETQYF; cdr3_nt: TGTGCCAGCAGTGTAGGTAGCGGGGGAACGGAGACCCAGTACTTC
j_call: TRBJ1-1; v_call: TRBV7-6; clone_size: few; d_call: -; cdr3_aa: CASSFGTLNTEAFF; cdr3_nt: TGTGCCAGCAGCTTTGGGACTTTGAACACTGAAGCTTTCTTT
j_call: TRBJ1-1; v_call: TRBV5-1; clone_size: -; d_call: -; cdr3_aa: CASSPTGPNTEAFF; cdr3_nt: TGCGCCAGCAGCCCTACAGGGCCGAACACTGAAGCTTTCTTT
j_call: TRBJ1-3; v_call: TRBV29-1; clone_size: -; d_call: -; cdr3_aa: CSVANSRNTIYF; cdr3_nt: TGCAGCGTCGCCAACAGCAGAAACACCATATATTTT
j_call: TRBJ1-2; v_call: TRBV6-1; clone_size: -; d_call: -; cdr3_aa: CASSEAGGVIYGYTF; cdr3_nt: TGTGCCAGCAGTGAAGCCGGGGGGGTCATCTATGGCTACACCTTC
j_call: TRBJ1-1; v_call: TRBV12-3/TRBV12-4; clone_size: once; d_call: -; cdr3_aa: CASSSRVSTEAFF; cdr3_nt: TGTGCCAGCAGTAGCAGGGTGAGCACTGAAGCTTTCTTT
j_call: TRBJ1-5; v_call: TRBV27; clone_size: -; d_call: -; cdr3_aa: CASSLRPGEGFQPQHF; cdr3_nt: TGTGCCAGCAGTTTAAGGCCCGGGGAAGGGTTTCAGCCCCAGCATTTT
j_call: TRBJ1-1; v_call: TRBV30; clone_size: once; d_call: -; cdr3_aa: CAWSHANTEAFF; cdr3_nt: TGTGCCTGGTCACACGCGAACACTGAAGCTTTCTTT
j_call: TRBJ1-2; v_call: TRBV5-5; clone_size: -; d_call: -; cdr3_aa: CASSLVSGYGYTF; cdr3_nt: TGTGCCAGCAGCTTGGTGTCAGGCTATGGCTACACCTTC
j_call: TRBJ1-6; v_call: TRBV27; clone_size: -; d_call: -; cdr3_aa: CASSFNGQNSPLHF; cdr3_nt: TGTGCCAGCAGTTTCAATGGACAGAATTCACCCCTCCACTTT
j_call: TRBJ1-6; v_call: TRBV12-5; clone_size: -; d_call: -; cdr3_aa: CASGLFLGSSYNSPLHF; cdr3_nt: TGTGCTAGTGGATTGTTTTTAGGGAGCTCCTATAATTCACCCCTCCACTTT
j_call: TRBJ1-2; v_call: TRBV6-2/TRBV6-3; clone_size: -; d_call: -; cdr3_aa: CASSPGDGYTF; cdr3_nt: TGTGCCAGCAGTCCGGGGGATGGCTACACCTTC